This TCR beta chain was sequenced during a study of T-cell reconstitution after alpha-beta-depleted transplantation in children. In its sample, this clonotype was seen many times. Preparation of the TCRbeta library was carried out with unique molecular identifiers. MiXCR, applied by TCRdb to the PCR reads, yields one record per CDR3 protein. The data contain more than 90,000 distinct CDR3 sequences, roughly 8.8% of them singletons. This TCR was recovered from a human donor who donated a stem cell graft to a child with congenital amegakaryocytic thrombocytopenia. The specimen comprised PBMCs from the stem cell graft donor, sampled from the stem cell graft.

The CDR3 reads CASSLDPGRTGKNEAFF. The CDR3 DNA sequence: TGCGCCAGCAGCTTGGACCCGGGTCGGACAGGGAAAAATGAAGCTTTCTTT. The chain is built from TRBV5-1 and TRBJ1-1; TRBD1 matches at 8 bases. Per the germline V gene, CDR1 is SGHRS and CDR2 is YFSETQ. The J segment lost 7 bases and the V segment lost 0 bases, leaving 14 bases of the junction unmatched. The CDR3 sequence is 17 residues long.